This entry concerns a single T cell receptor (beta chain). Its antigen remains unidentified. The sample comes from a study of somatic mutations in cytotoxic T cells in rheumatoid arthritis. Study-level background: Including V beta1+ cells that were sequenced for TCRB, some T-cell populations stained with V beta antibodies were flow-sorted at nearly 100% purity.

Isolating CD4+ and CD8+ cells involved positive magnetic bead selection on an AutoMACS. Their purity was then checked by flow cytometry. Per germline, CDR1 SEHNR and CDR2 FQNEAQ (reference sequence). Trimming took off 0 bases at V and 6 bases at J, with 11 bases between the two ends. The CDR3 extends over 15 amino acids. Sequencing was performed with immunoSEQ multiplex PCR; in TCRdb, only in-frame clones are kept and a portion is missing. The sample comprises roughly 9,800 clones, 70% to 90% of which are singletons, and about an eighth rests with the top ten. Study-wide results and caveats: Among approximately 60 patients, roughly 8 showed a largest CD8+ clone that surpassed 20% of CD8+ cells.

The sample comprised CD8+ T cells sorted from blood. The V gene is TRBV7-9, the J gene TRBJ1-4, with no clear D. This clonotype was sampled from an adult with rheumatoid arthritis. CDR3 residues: CASSLAVIADEKLFF. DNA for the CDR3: TGTGCCAGCAGCTTAGCGGTTATAGCAGATGAAAAACTGTTTTTT.